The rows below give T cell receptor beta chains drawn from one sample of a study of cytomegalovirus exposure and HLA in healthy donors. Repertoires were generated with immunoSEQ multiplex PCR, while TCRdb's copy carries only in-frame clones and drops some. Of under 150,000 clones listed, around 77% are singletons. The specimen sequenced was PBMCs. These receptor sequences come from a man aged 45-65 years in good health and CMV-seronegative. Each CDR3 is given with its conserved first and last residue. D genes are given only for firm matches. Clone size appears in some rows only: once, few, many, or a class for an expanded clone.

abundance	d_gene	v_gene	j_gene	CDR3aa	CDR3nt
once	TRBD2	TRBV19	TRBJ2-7	CASSATGTSGRNEQYF	TGTGCCAGTAGTGCAACCGGGACTAGCGGGAGAAATGAGCAGTACTTC
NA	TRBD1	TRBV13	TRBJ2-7	CASSSRQGTYEQYF	TGTGCCAGCAGCTCCAGACAGGGCACCTACGAGCAGTACTTC
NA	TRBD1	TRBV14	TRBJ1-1	CASSQLQGTEAFF	TGTGCCAGCAGCCAACTACAGGGGACTGAAGCTTTCTTT
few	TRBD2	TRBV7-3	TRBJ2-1	CASSLLGLAVNEQFF	TGTGCCAGCAGCTTACTCGGACTAGCGGTCAATGAGCAGTTCTTC
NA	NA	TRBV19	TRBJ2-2	CASSEGPGELFF	TGTGCCAGTAGTGAGGGTCCCGGGGAGCTGTTTTTT
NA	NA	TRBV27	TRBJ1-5	CASSPSTGESNQPQHF	TGTGCCAGCAGTCCCTCGACGGGGGAGAGCAATCAGCCCCAGCATTTT
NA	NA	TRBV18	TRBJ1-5	CASSLLQDRRNQPQHF	TGTGCCAGCTCACTACTTCAGGACAGACGCAATCAGCCCCAGCATTTT
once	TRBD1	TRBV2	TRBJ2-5	CASTGTGGLQTQYF	TGTGCCAGCACCGGGACAGGGGGCTTGCAGACCCAGTACTTC
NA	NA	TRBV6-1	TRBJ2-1	CASSEAGRLAYNEQFF	TGTGCCAGCAGTGAAGCCGGCAGGTTGGCCTACAATGAGCAGTTCTTC
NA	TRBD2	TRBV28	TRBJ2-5	CASSLGGGGKETQYF	TGTGCCAGCAGTTTGGGTGGGGGAGGGAAAGAGACCCAGTACTTC